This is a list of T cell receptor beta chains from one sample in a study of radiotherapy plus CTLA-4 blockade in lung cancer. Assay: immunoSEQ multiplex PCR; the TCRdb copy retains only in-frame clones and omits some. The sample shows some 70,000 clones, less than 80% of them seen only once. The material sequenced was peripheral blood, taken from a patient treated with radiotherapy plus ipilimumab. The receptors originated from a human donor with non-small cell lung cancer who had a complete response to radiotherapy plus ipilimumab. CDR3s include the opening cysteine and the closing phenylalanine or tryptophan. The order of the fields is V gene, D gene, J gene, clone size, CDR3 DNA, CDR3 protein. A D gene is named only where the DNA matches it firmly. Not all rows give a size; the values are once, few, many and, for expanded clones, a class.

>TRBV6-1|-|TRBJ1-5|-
TGTGCCAGCAGAGCGGACACTGGCAATCAGCCCCAGCATTTT
CASRADTGNQPQHF
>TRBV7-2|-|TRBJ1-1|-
TGTGCCAGCAGCTTAGCGCAGGGAACTGAAGCTTTCTTT
CASSLAQGTEAFF
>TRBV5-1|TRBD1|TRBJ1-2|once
TGCGCCAGCAGCTTGATCCGGCGCTATCCCGGGACAGCGAGTAACTATGGCTACACCTTC
CASSLIRRYPGTASNYGYTF
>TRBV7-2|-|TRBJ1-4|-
TGTGCCAGCAGCTCAAGACAGGCCGATCCTGAAAAACTGTTTTTT
CASSSRQADPEKLFF
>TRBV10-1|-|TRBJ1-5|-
TGCGCCAGCAGTGAATCTATCCATCAGCCCCAGCATTTT
CASSESIHQPQHF
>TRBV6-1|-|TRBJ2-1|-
TGTGCCAGCAGTGAATTCAGGACACATGAGCAGTTCTTC
CASSEFRTHEQFF
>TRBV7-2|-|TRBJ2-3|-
TGTGCCAGCAGCTTAGAAGCCTGGACCCCGCAGTATTTT
CASSLEAWTPQYF
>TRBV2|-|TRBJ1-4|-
TGTGCCAGCAGTCTACAGGGATTTAATGAAAAACTGTTTTTT
CASSLQGFNEKLFF
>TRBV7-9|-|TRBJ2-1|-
TGTGCCAGCAGCTCCTTTCAGAACAATGAGCAGTTCTTC
CASSSFQNNEQFF
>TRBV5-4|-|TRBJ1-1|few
TGTGCCAGCAGCAAGGGAGACAGCTTAGGCGCTTTCTTT
CASSKGDSLGAFF
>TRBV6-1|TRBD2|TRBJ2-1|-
TGTGCCAGCAGTGAGTGGGGGAGGGGTTCGGGTGAGCAGTTCTTC
CASSEWGRGSGEQFF
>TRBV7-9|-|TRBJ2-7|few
TGTGCCAGCAGCTTAGTGCAGGGCGGAGGCGAGCAGTACTTC
CASSLVQGGGEQYF
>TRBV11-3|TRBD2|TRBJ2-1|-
TGTGCCAGCAGCTTACGGTTACTAGCGGGAGCGTACAATGAGCAGTTCTTC
CASSLRLLAGAYNEQFF
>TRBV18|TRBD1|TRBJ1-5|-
TGTGCCAGCTCACCAACAGGGGAAGATCAGCCCCAGCATTTT
CASSPTGEDQPQHF
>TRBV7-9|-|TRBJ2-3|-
TGTGCCAGCAGCTTAGGGGCATGGGACGGGAGAGAGTCAGATACGCAGTATTTT
CASSLGAWDGRESDTQYF
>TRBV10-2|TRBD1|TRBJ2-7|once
TGCGCCAGCAGTGATTGGACAGGGGAGTACGAGCAGTACTTC
CASSDWTGEYEQYF
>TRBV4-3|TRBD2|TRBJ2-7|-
TGCGCCAGCAGCCAAGATGCGAGCGGGGGTTGGGAGCAGTACTTC
CASSQDASGGWEQYF
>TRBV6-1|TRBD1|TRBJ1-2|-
TGTGCCAGCAGGGACGGAGGGGGCGGAGGCTATGGCTACACCTTC
CASRDGGGGGYGYTF
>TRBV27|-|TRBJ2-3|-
TGTGCCAGCAGTCCTAGGGGTACTAGCACAGATACGCAGTATTTT
CASSPRGTSTDTQYF
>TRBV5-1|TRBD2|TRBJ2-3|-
TGCGCCAGCAGCTTGGGACCGGGACTAGCGGGAGGAGGCACAGATACGCAGTATTTT
CASSLGPGLAGGGTDTQYF
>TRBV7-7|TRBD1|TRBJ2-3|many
TGTGCTAGCAGCCGCACAGGGGGAGGAACAGATACGCAGTATTTT
CASSRTGGGTDTQYF
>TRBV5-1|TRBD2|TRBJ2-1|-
TGCGCCAGCAGCTATGGGACTAGCGGAACTTACAATGAGCAGTTCTTC
CASSYGTSGTYNEQFF
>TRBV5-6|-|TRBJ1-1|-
TGTGCCAGCAGCCCCCTGGGGCGGAACACTGAAGCTTTCTTT
CASSPLGRNTEAFF
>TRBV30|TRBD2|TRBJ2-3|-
TGTGCCTGGAGTGTCGAGGGAGGGACAGATACGCAGTATTTT
CAWSVEGGTDTQYF
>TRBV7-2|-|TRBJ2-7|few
TGTGCCAGCAGCTTAGAGCTAGCGTATCCGCAGTACTTC
CASSLELAYPQYF
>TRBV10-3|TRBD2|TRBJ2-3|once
TGTGCCATCAGCTCGACTAGCGGGAGTACAGATACGCAGTATTTT
CAISSTSGSTDTQYF
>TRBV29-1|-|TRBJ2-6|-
TGCAGCGTGGTGCCTAGAGGCCTTGGGGCCAACGTCCTGACTTTT
CSVVPRGLGANVLTF
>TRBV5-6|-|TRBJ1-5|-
TGTGCCAGCAGCTCCACCGGGACACCTAATCAGCCCCAGCATTTT
CASSSTGTPNQPQHF
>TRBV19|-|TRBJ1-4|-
TGTGCCAGTAGGGACCCGCAGGGATTCGAAAAACTGTTTTTT
CASRDPQGFEKLFF
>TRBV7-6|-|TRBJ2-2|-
TGTGCCAGCAGCTTAGAGAGCAGCGTGAACACCGGGGAGCTGTTTTTT
CASSLESSVNTGELFF
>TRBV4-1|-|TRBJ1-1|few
TGCGCCAGCAGCCATGAACAGGGTCTGGACGAAGCTTTCTTT
CASSHEQGLDEAFF
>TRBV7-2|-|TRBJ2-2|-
TGTGCCAGCAGCTTTAGAACCGGGGAGCTGTTTTTT
CASSFRTGELFF
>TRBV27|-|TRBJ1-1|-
TGTGCCAGCAGTTTATTAGGGGGGGGGAACACTGAAGCTTTCTTT
CASSLLGGGNTEAFF
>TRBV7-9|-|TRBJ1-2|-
TGTGCCAGCAGCGCTGGACCAGACGGCGCCTTC
CASSAGPDGAF
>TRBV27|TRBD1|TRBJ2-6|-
TGTGCCAGCACCCCCCGGGACAGCTCAACGTTTGGGGCCAACGTCCTGACTTTC
CASTPRDSSTFGANVLTF
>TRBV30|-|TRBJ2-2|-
TGTGCCTGGGGTTGGGACCAGCCGAACACCGGGGAGCTGTTTTTT
CAWGWDQPNTGELFF
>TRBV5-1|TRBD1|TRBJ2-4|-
TGCGCCAGCAGCTTGGCCGGTTTTTCCGGGACAGGGGCTGCCAAAAACATTCAGTACTTC
CASSLAGFSGTGAAKNIQYF
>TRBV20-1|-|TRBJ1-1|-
TGCAGTGCGTCCCACAGGGAAGCTTTCTTT
CSASHREAFF
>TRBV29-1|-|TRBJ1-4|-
TGCAGCGTTGTATCTGCAACTAATGAAAAACTGTTTTTT
CSVVSATNEKLFF
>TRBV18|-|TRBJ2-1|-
TGTGCCAGCTCACCCGGGCAGGTGAGCAATGAGCAGTTCTTC
CASSPGQVSNEQFF
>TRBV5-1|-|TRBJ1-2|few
TGCGCCAGCAGCTTGGGGACACCTAACTATGGCTACACCTTC
CASSLGTPNYGYTF
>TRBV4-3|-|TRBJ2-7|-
TGCGCCAGCAGCCAAGATCTCTCCGGGTACTCCTACGAGCAGTACTTC
CASSQDLSGYSYEQYF